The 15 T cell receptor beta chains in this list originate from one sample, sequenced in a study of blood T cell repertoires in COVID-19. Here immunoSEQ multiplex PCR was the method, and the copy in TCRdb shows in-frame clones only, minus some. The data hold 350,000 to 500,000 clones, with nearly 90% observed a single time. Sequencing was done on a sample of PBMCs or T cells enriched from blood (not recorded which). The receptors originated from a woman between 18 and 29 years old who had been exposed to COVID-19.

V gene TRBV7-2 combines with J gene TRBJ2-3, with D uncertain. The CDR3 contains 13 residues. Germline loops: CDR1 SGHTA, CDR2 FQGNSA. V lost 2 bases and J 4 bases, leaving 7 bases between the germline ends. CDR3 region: CASSLSGPDTQYF. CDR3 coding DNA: TGTGCCAGCAGCTTAAGTGGGCCAGATACGCAGTATTTT.

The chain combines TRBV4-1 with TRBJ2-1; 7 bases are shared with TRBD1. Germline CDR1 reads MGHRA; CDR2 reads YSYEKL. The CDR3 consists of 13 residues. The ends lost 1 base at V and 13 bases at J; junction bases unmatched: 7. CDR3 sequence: CASSQGVRGLQFF. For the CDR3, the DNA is TGCGCCAGCAGCCAAGGGGTAAGGGGGCTTCAGTTCTTC.

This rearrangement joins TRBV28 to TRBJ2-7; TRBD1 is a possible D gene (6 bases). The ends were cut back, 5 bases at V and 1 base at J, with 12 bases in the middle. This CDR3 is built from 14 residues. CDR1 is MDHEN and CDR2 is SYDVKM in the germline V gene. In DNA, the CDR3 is TGTGCCAGCAGTGGTCTGGGACATTCCTACGAGCAGTACTTC. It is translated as CASSGLGHSYEQYF.

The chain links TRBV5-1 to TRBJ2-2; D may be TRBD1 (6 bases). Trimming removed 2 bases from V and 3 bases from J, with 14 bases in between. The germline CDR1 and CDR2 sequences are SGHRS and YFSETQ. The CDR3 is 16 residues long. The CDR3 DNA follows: TGCGCCAGCAGCTTTTCCCCAGGGGTGGACACCGGGGAGCTGTTTTTT. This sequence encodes CASSFSPGVDTGELFF.

In DNA, the CDR3 is TGTGCCAGTAGTATCGGGACTAGCGGGGGGTCTTACAATGAGCAGTTCTTC. It encodes CASSIGTSGGSYNEQFF. This sequence joins TRBV19 and TRBJ2-1; 15 nucleotides align to TRBD2. Germline trimming cut 3 bases from V and 4 bases from J; bases unmatched to any gene: 4. Germline V gene data show CDR1 as LNHDA and CDR2 as SQIVND (reference sequence). The CDR3 loop spans 17 amino acids.

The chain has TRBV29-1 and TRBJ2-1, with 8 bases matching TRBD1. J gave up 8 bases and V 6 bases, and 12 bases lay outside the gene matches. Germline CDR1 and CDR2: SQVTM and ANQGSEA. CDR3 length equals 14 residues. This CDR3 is CSVLPLTGAHEQFF. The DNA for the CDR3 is TGCAGCGTCCTACCCTTGACAGGGGCGCATGAGCAGTTCTTC.

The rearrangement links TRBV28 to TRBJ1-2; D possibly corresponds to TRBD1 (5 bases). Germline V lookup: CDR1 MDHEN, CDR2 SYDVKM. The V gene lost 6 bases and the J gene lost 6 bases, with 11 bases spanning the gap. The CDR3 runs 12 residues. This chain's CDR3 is CASSPPGDGYTF. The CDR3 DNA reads TGTGCCAGCAGCCCCCCGGGGGATGGCTACACCTTC.

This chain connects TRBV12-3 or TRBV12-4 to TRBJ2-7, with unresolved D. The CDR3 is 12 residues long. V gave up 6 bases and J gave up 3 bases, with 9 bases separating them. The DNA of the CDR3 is TGTGCCAGCAGGGAGATAGGCTACGAGCAGTACTTC. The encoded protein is CASREIGYEQYF.

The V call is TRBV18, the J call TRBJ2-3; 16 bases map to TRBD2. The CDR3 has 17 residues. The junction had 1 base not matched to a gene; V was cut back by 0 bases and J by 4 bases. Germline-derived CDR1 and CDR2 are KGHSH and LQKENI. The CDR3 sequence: CASSPPGLAGGPDTQYF. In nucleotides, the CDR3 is TGTGCCAGCTCACCACCGGGACTAGCGGGAGGGCCAGATACGCAGTATTTT.

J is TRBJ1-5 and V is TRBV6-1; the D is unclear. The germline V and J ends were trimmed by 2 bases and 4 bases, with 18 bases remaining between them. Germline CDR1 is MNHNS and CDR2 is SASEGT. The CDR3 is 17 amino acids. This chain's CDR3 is CASSELSAPRGNQPQHF. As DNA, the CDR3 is TGTGCCAGCAGTGAACTTAGTGCCCCCCGAGGTAATCAGCCCCAGCATTTT.

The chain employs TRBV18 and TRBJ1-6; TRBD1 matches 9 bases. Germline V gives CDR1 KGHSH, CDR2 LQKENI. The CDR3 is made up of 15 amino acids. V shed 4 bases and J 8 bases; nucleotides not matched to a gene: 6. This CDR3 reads CASSRGTGLDSPLHF. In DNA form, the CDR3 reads TGTGCCAGCTCACGAGGGACAGGGCTCGATTCACCCCTCCACTTT.

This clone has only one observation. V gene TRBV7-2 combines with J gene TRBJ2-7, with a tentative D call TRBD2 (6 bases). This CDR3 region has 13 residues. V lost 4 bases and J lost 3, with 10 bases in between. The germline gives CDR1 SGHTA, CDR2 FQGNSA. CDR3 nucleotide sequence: TGTGCCAGCAGCTCCCGACTAGTCTACGAGCAGTACTTC. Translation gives CASSSRLVYEQYF.

The CDR3 bases are TGTGCCAGCAGTGAACTTACAGGGCGTATGCAGTATTTT. This gives the protein CASSELTGRMQYF. V and J are TRBV25-1 and TRBJ2-3, with D possibly TRBD1 on 6 matching bases. The V end was cut by 2 bases, the J end by 11 bases, with 14 bases between. The CDR3 spans 13 residues. From germline, CDR1 is MGHDK and CDR2 SYGVNS.

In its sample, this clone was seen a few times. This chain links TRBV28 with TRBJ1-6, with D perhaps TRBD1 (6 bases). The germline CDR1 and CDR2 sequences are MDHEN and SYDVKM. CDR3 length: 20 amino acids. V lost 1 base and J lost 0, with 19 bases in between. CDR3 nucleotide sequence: TGTGCCAGCAGTTTATTATTCCCGGACAGTACGAGCTCCTATAATTCACCCCTCCACTTT. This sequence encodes CASSLLFPDSTSSYNSPLHF.

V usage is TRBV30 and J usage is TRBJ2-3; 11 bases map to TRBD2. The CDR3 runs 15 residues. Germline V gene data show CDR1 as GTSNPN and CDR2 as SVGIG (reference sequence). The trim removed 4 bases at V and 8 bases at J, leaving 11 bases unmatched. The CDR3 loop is CAWIHSGRALGTQYF. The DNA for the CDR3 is TGTGCCTGGATACATAGCGGGAGGGCCCTCGGTACGCAGTATTTT.